This TCR beta chain came from a study of technical replicates of blood from several donors. Germline trimming cut 1 base from V and 4 bases from J; bases unmatched to any gene: 8. Germline CDR1 is SGHTA and CDR2 is FQGNSA. The CDR3 sequence is 16 residues long. TCRdb keeps only in-frame clones here, not all; method: immunoSEQ multiplex PCR. The data contain over 50,000 clones, 75% to 90% of them singletons. The sequence was obtained from a human donor in good health. Some clones in this sample may be carry-over from other donors' samples. Specimen: PBMCs. V is TRBV7-2 and J is TRBJ2-5; 8 bases match TRBD2. The CDR3 bases are TGTGCCAGCAGCTTAGATGGGTCTAGCGGGTCAGAGACCCAGTACTTC. Its protein product is CASSLDGSSGSETQYF.